This TCR beta chain stems from a study of spatial heterogeneity in lung cancer. A unique molecular identifier was attached to every TCR cDNA molecule. From the 5' RACE reads, TCRdb called clonotypes with MiXCR, one entry per CDR3 protein. The repertoire has about 47,000 distinct CDR3 sequences, about 10% of them found once; the top ten carry 42%. This clonotype has just a few counts. Indicated time point: sample taken at primary tumor resection. Sequencing was performed on whole RNA extracted from tumor and nontumor lung tissue, or from frozen PBMC, and the material was left unsorted. Germline V CDR1 and CDR2: MNHEY, SVGAGI. The V end was cut by 2 bases, the J end by 5 bases, with 15 bases between. The CDR3 runs 15 residues.

This TCR was recovered from a female donor with early-stage non-small cell lung cancer. The rearrangement joins TRBV6-5 to TRBJ1-1; D is perhaps TRBD1 (5 bases). The sequencing here drew on PBMCs, taken at surgery. CDR3 protein: CASSYDGRVETEAFF. The CDR3 DNA sequence: TGTGCCAGCAGTTACGATGGCAGGGTAGAGACTGAAGCTTTCTTT.